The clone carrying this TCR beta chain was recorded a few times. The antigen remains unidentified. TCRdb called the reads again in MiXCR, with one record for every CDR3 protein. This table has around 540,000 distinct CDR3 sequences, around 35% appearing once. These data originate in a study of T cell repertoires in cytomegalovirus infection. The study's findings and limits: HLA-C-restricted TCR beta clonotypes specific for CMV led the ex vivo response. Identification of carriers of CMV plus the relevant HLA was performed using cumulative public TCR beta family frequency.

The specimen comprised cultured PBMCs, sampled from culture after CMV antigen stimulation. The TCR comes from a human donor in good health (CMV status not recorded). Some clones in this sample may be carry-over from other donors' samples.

The CDR3 region is CASSQDFGLGTEAFF. The CDR3 DNA reads TGCGCCAGCAGCCAAGATTTCGGGTTGGGCACTGAAGCTTTCTTT. The chain combines TRBV4-1 with TRBJ1-1; D is ambiguous. Between the trimmed V and J ends, which lost 0 bases and 4 bases, there was a span of 12 bases. CDR3 length: 15 amino acids. Looked up from germline, CDR1 is MGHRA and CDR2 is YSYEKL.